The 3 T cell receptor beta chains below come from one sample, sequenced in a study of cytomegalovirus exposure and HLA in healthy donors. The repertoire was sequenced with immunoSEQ multiplex PCR; TCRdb's copy has only in-frame clones and lacks some. Found here are around 190,000 clones, more than 75% of them singletons; the top ten hold roughly 7%. What was sequenced was PBMCs. All receptors come from a man aged 25 to 40 in good health and CMV-seropositive.

V gene TRBV7-8 combines with J gene TRBJ1-1; the D gene is possibly TRBD1 (5 bases). This CDR3 comprises 14 residues. The V end was cut by 1 base, the J end by 0 bases, with 6 bases between. Looked up from germline, CDR1 is SGHVS and CDR2 is FQNEAQ. This chain's CDR3 is CASSLEGMNTEAFF. DNA for the CDR3: TGTGCCAGCAGCTTAGAGGGGATGAACACTGAAGCTTTCTTT.

V is TRBV4-1 and J is TRBJ2-3; the D is unclear. CDR1 is MGHRA and CDR2 is YSYEKL in the germline V gene. V lost 4 bases and J 6 bases, leaving 11 bases between the germline ends. CDR3 length: 13 residues. The DNA for the CDR3 is TGCGCCAGCAGCCTCCCGCCCGTCGATACGCAGTATTTT. Translation gives CASSLPPVDTQYF.

This clone has only one observation. The V and J genes are TRBV5-1 and TRBJ2-7; maybe TRBD2 (6 bases). With 6 bases removed from V and 0 bases from J, the gap between germline ends came to 16 bases. The CDR3 has 15 amino acids. The germline V gene has CDR1 SGHRS and CDR2 YFSETQ. CDR3: CASTGRGTASYEQYF. The CDR3 nucleotides read TGCGCCAGCACCGGTCGCGGGACCGCCTCCTACGAGCAGTACTTC. The full variable domain, in which reference TRBV5-1 and TRBJ2-7 provide the parts outside the CDR3, is KAGVTQTPRYLIKTRGQQVTLSCSPISGHRSVSWYQQTPGQGLQFLFEYFSETQRNKGNFPGRFSGRQFSNSRSEMNVSTLELGDSALYLCASTGRGTASYEQYFGPGTRLTVT.